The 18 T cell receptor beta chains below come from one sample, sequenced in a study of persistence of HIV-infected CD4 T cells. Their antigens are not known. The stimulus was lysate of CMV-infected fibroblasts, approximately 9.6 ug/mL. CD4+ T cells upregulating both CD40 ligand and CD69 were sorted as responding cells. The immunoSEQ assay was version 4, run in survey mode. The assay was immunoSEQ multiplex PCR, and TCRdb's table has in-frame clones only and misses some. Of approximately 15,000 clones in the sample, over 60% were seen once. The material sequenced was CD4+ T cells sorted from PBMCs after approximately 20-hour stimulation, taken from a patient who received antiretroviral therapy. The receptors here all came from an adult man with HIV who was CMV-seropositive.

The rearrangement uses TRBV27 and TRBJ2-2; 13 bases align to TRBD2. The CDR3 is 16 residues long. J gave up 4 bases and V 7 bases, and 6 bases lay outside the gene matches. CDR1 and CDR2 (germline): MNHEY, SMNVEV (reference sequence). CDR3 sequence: CASILAGGPSTGELFF. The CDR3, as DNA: TGTGCCAGCATACTAGCGGGGGGGCCTAGCACCGGGGAGCTGTTTTTT.

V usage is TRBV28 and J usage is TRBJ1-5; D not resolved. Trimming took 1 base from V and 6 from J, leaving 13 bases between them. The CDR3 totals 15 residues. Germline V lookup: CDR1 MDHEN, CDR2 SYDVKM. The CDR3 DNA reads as TGTGCCAGCAGTTTATCACAGCCGGGCAGTCAGCCCCAGCATTTT. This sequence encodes CASSLSQPGSQPQHF.

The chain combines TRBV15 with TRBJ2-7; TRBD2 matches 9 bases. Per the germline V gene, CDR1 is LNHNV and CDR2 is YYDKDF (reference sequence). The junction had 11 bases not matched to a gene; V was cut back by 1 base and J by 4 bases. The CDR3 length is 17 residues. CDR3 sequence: CATSRAGSGGIRYEQYF. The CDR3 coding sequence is TGTGCCACCAGCAGAGCTGGAAGCGGGGGGATTCGTTACGAGCAGTACTTC.

Here the CDR3 DNA reads TGTGCCAGCAGTGGCGGAGGGGCGCAATATAGTGGCTACACCTTC. Its translation: CASSGGGAQYSGYTF. V and J are TRBV25-1 and TRBJ1-2, with D perhaps matching TRBD1 (5 bases). Trimming removed 4 bases from V and 7 bases from J, with 19 bases in between. CDR1 MGHDK and CDR2 SYGVNS come from the germline V gene. CDR3 size: 15 residues.

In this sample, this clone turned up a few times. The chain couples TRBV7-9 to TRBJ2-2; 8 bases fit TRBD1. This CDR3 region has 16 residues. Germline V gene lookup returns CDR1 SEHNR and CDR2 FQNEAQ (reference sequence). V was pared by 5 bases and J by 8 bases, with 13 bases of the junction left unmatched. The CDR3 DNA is TGTGCCAGCAGCCGTCTCGGACAGGGAAGGAATGGGGAGCTGTTTTTT. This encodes CASSRLGQGRNGELFF.

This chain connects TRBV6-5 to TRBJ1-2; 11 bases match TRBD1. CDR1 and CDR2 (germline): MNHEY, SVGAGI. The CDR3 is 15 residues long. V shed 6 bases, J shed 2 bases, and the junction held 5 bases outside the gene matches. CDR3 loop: CASSRGQGGNYGYTF. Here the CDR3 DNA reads TGTGCCAGCAGCCGGGGACAGGGGGGGAACTATGGCTACACCTTC.

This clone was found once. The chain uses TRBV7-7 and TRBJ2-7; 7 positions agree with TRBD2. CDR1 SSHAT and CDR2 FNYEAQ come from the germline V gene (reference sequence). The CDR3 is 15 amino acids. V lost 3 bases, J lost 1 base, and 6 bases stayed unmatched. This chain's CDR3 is CASSFLLAESYEQYF. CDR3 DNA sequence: TGTGCCAGCAGCTTCTTGCTAGCGGAGTCCTACGAGCAGTACTTC.

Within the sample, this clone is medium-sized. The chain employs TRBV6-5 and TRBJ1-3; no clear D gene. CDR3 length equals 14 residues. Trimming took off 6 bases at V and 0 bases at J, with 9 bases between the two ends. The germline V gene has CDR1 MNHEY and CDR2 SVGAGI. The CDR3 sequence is CASRVTSSGNTIYF. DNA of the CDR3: TGTGCCAGCAGAGTGACGAGCTCTGGAAACACCATATATTTT.

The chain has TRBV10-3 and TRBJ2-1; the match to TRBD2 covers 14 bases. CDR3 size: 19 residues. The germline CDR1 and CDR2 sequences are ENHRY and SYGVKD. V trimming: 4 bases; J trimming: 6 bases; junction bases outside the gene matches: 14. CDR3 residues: CAISGSPGLAGARGNEQFF. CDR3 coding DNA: TGTGCCATCAGTGGTTCCCCGGGACTAGCGGGGGCCAGGGGCAATGAGCAGTTCTTC.

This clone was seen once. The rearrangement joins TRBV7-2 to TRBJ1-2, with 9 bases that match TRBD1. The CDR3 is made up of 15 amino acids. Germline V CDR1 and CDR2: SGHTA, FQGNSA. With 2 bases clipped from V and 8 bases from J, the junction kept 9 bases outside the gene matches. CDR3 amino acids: CASSLQLQGAAGYTF. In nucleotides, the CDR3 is TGTGCCAGCAGCTTACAACTACAGGGGGCGGCGGGCTACACCTTC.

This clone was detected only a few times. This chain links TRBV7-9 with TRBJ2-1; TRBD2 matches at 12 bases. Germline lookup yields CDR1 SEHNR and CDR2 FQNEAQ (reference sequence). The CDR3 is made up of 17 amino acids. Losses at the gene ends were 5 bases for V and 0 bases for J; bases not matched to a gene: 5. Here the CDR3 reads CASSRGLAGISYNEQFF. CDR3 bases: TGTGCCAGCAGCCGTGGACTAGCGGGGATCTCCTACAATGAGCAGTTCTTC.

CDR3 sequence (DNA): TGTGCCATCAGGTCGGTAGCGGGGAGCCAAGAGACCCAGTACTTC. It specifies CAIRSVAGSQETQYF. This rearrangement joins TRBV10-3 to TRBJ2-5; 8 nucleotides line up with TRBD2. V lost 6 bases to trimming and J lost 1 base; unmatched junction nucleotides: 7. Germline V CDR1 and CDR2: ENHRY, SYGVKD. The length of the CDR3 is 15 residues.

CDR3 loop: CASSLRGRYEQYF. CDR3 DNA sequence: TGTGCCAGCAGCTTGCGGGGCCGTTACGAGCAGTACTTC. The chain has TRBV5-4 and TRBJ2-7; D assignment may be TRBD1 or TRBD2 (5 bases each). This CDR3 is 13 amino acids long. Trimming stripped 1 base from V and 4 bases from J, with 9 bases between. Germline CDR1 reads SGHNT; CDR2 reads YYREEE (reference sequence).

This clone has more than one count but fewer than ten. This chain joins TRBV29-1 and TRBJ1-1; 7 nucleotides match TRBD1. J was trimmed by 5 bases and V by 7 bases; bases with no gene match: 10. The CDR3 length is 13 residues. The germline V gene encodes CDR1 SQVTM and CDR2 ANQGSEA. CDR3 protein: CSALPGGGTEAFF. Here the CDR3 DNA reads TGCAGCGCCCTCCCAGGGGGTGGTACTGAAGCTTTCTTT.

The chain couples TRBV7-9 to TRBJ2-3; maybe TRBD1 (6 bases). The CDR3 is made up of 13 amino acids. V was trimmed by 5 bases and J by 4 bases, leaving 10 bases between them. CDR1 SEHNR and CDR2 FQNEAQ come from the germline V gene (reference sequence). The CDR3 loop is CASSTYRADTQYF. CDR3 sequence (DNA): TGTGCCAGCAGCACCTACAGGGCAGATACGCAGTATTTT.

CDR3 in amino acids: CASSRSAGGPGNTQYF. The CDR3 DNA is TGTGCCAGCAGTCGATCAGCGGGGGGACCTGGAAATACGCAGTATTTT. V and J are TRBV28 and TRBJ2-3, with 9 nucleotides matching TRBD2. This CDR3 region has 16 residues. CDR1 is MDHEN, CDR2 SYDVKM, per germline. Trimming removed 5 bases from V and 7 bases from J; junction bases left unmatched: 13.

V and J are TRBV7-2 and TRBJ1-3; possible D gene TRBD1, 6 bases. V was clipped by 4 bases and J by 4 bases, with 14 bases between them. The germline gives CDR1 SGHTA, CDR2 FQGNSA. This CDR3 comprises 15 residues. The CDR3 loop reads CASSSDSGGGNTIYF. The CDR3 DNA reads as TGTGCCAGCAGCTCGGACAGCGGAGGGGGAAACACCATATATTTT. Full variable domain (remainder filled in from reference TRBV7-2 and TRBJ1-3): GAGVSQSPSNKVTEKGKDVELRCDPISGHTALYWYRQSLGQGLEFLIYFQGNSAPDKSGLPSDRFSAERTGGSVSTLTIQRTQQEDSAVYLCASSSDSGGGNTIYFGEGSWLTVV.

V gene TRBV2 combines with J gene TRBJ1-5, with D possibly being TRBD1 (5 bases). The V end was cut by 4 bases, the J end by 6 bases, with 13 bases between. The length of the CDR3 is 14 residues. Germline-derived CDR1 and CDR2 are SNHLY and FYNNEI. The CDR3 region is CASSVGGMGQPQHF. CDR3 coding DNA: TGTGCCAGCAGTGTTGGGGGGATGGGTCAGCCCCAGCATTTT.